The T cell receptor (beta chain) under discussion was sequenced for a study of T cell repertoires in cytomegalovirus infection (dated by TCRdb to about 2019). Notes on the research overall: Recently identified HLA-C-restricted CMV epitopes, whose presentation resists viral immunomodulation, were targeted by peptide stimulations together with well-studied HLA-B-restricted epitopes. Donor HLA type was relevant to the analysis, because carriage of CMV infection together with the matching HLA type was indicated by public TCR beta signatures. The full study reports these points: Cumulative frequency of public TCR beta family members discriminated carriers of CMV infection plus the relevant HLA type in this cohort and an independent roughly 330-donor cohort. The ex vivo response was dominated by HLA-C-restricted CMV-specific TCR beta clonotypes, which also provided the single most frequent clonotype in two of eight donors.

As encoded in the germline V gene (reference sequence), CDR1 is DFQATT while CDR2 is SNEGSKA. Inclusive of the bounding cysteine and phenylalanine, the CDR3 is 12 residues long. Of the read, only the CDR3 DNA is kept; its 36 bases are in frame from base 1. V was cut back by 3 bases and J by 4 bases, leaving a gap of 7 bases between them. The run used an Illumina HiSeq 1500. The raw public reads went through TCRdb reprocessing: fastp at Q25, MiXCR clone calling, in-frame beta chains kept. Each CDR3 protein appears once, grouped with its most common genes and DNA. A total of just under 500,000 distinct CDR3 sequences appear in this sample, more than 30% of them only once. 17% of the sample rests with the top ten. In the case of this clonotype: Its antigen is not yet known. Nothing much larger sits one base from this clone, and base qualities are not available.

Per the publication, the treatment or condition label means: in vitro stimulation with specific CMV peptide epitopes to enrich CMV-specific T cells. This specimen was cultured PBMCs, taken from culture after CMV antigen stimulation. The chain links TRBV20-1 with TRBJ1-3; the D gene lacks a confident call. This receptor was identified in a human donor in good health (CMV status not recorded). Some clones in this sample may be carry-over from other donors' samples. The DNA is TGCAGTGCTAGTCGACTAGGAAACACCATATATTTT. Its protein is CSASRLGNTIYF.